The 10 T cell receptor beta chains below all came from one sample that was sequenced in a study of technical replicates of blood from four donors. Assay: immunoSEQ multiplex PCR; the TCRdb copy retains only in-frame clones and omits some. The table records fewer than 85,000 clones, over 90% of them present only once. The sequenced material came from PBMCs. These receptors all stem from a human donor in good health. Some clones in this sample may be carry-over from other donors' samples.

This sequence joins TRBV5-8 and TRBJ1-1; possible D gene TRBD1, 6 bases. The CDR3 is 13 residues long. The V and J ends lost 1 base and 8 bases respectively, with 12 bases between them. Per the germline V gene, CDR1 is SGHTS and CDR2 is YDEGEE. CDR3 bases: TGTGCCAGCAGCTTGTTCCGTGACAGGGAAGCTTTCTTT. Translated, it gives CASSLFRDREAFF. Supplemented by reference TRBV5-8 and TRBJ1-1, the full variable domain reads EAGVTQSPTHLIKTRGQQATLRCSPISGHTSVYWYQQALGLGLQFLLWYDEGEERNRGNFPPRFSGRQFPNYSSELNVNALELEDSALYLCASSLFRDREAFFGQGTRLTVV.

This chain uses TRBV25-1 with TRBJ2-2; D possibly corresponds to TRBD1 (6 bases). The V gene lost 8 bases and the J gene lost 0 bases, with 10 bases spanning the gap. CDR1 MGHDK and CDR2 SYGVNS come from the germline V gene. The CDR3 runs 14 residues. The CDR3 is CASAGTTNTGELFF. Here the CDR3 DNA reads TGTGCCAGCGCCGGGACAACGAACACCGGGGAGCTGTTTTTT.

The rearrangement uses TRBV5-8 and TRBJ1-5; 10 bases align to TRBD1. This CDR3 comprises 17 residues. The ends lost 3 bases at V and 2 bases at J; junction bases unmatched: 8. Looked up from germline, CDR1 is SGHTS and CDR2 is YDEGEE. The CDR3 nucleotides are TGTGCCAGCAGCTCTGGGACAGGGGTTTATGGCAATCAGCCCCAGCATTTT. It codes for CASSSGTGVYGNQPQHF.

The rearrangement links TRBV7-3 to TRBJ2-1, with TRBD1 as a possible D gene (5 bases). The CDR3 covers 15 residues. The V gene's germline CDR1 is SGHTA and CDR2 FQGTGA. V gave up 5 bases and J gave up 1 base, with 12 bases separating them. The CDR3 loop is CASSAQGGSYNEQFF. The CDR3, as DNA: TGTGCCAGCAGCGCCCAGGGTGGTTCCTACAATGAGCAGTTCTTC.

V is TRBV7-2 and J is TRBJ2-5, with a tentative D call TRBD1 (5 bases). Trimming removed 2 bases at V and 2 bases at J, with 6 bases between. The CDR3 extends over 13 amino acids. Germline V gene data show CDR1 as SGHTA and CDR2 as FQGNSA. The CDR3 DNA follows: TGTGCCAGCAGCTTAAACAGGCAAGAGACCCAGTACTTC. As protein: CASSLNRQETQYF.

This clone was recorded once. The V call is TRBV19, the J call TRBJ2-1; 10 nucleotides match TRBD2. With 3 bases clipped from V and 1 base from J, the junction kept 6 bases outside the gene matches. From germline, CDR1 is LNHDA and CDR2 SQIVND (reference sequence). This CDR3 is built from 17 residues. The CDR3, as DNA: TGTGCCAGTAGTATTTTCGCGGGACTAGCGTCCTACAATGAGCAGTTCTTC. Translation gives CASSIFAGLASYNEQFF.

The chain couples TRBV2 to TRBJ2-1; TRBD2 agrees at 10 bases. Germline V lookup: CDR1 SNHLY, CDR2 FYNNEI. The junction had 15 bases not matched to a gene; V was cut back by 6 bases and J by 7 bases. CDR3 size: 17 residues. CDR3 region: CASRMGRSGGAGNEQFF. For the CDR3, the DNA is TGTGCCAGCAGGATGGGAAGGAGCGGGGGGGCGGGTAATGAGCAGTTCTTC.

The chain uses TRBV5-1 and TRBJ1-5, with D maybe TRBD1 (5 bases). Trimming left V 4 bases short and J 3 bases short, with 17 bases between. CDR1 and CDR2 (germline): SGHRS, YFSETQ. The CDR3 totals 16 residues. DNA of the CDR3: TGCGCCAGCAGCCCCGGAATGGGGGGGATCAATCAGCCCCAGCATTTT. This encodes CASSPGMGGINQPQHF.

The rearrangement links TRBV19 to TRBJ2-3; 10 bases align to TRBD1. CDR3 length: 16 residues. From germline, CDR1 is LNHDA and CDR2 SQIVND (reference sequence). Losses at the gene ends were 6 bases for V and 4 bases for J; bases not matched to a gene: 10. CDR3 loop: CASRSTGTGDADTQYF. The CDR3 DNA reads TGTGCCAGTAGATCAACCGGGACAGGGGACGCAGATACGCAGTATTTT.

This chain joins TRBV2 and TRBJ2-1; 9 positions match TRBD2. The germline gives CDR1 SNHLY, CDR2 FYNNEI. CDR3 length equals 14 residues. V shed 5 bases and J 11 bases; nucleotides not matched to a gene: 10. In DNA form, the CDR3 reads TGTGCCAGCAGTCAAGAGAAGCTAGCGGGGAAGCAGTTCTTC. It yields the protein CASSQEKLAGKQFF.